This TCR beta chain emerged from a study of blood T cell repertoires in COVID-19 (dated by TCRdb to the early 2020s). Broadly, across the study: The collaborator samples originated in the United States, Italy and Spain and spanned the acute and convalescent phases of COVID-19. Where HLA class I and class II types were available, the types were taken from metadata supplied by the sample provider, not from assay-based typing. The repertoires were made available in a free public database intended to serve as a resource for research on the immune response to SARS-CoV-2. Subjects who had been exposed to COVID-19, were actively infected with it, or had recovered from it provided the deeply sampled blood TCRbeta repertoires that made up the dataset. Samples came from the ongoing ImmuneRACE study (first 160 participants) plus 1,254 subjects from 6 global collaborators. Sample metadata almost always included a de-identified subject ID, COVID-19 status, age in years and sex. The prospective study material was composed of cDNA or gDNA derived from T cells, B-cell-depleted T cells, or PBMCs.

TCRbeta CDR3 regions were amplified from genomic DNA using the immunoSEQ Assay, a bias-controlled multiplex PCR. The authors processed their data as follows. Within the assay, amplification of reference gene primers was used to estimate how many nucleated cells each sample contained. Sequence reads were collapsed and filtered to measure the absolute abundance of every unique TCRbeta CDR3 rearrangement. For each sample, productive Simpson clonality was calculated by taking the square root of Simpson's diversity index across productive rearrangements. What TCRdb holds here is the immuneACCESS table cut down to in-frame rearrangements. Part of the clones is not present; checked against another copy, under half of the missing clones reflect an unresolved V gene, and the others are unexplained. That table furnishes V, J and clone size, whereas the DNA furnished D and trimming. For this sample there are approximately 160,000 clones; approximately 81% appear just once. The ten largest clonotypes hold roughly an eighth of the sample.

As regards this clone: Its recognized antigen is unknown. No base qualities exist here, and no much larger clone lies one base off it.

The paper as a whole reports these results and caveats: Clinical and demographic metadata were provided uncurated, with the amount varying by source and participant.

The CDR3 covers 17 residues, taking in both the cysteine and the phenylalanine. Of all the DNA, just the CDR3 is kept, 51 bases in frame from base 1. CDR1 and CDR2 (LGHNA, YNFKEQ) derive from the germline V gene. At the junction V is shortened by 2 bases and J by 2 bases, with 16 bases in between. Collaborating institutions collected whole blood in K2EDTA tubes following their own protocols. For TCRbeta analysis, collaborators shipped samples as frozen whole blood, isolated PBMCs, or DNA extracted from either of those sample types. The sequence derives from a man aged 18 to 30 with active or convalescent COVID-19. Sequencing input: peripheral blood. The rearrangement combines TRBV4-2 with TRBJ2-1; the D gene is possibly TRBD1, with 6 bases matching. The CDR3 sequence is CASSQWVEQGTYNEQFF. The nucleotide sequence is TGTGCCAGCAGCCAATGGGTTGAACAGGGTACCTACAATGAGCAGTTCTTC.